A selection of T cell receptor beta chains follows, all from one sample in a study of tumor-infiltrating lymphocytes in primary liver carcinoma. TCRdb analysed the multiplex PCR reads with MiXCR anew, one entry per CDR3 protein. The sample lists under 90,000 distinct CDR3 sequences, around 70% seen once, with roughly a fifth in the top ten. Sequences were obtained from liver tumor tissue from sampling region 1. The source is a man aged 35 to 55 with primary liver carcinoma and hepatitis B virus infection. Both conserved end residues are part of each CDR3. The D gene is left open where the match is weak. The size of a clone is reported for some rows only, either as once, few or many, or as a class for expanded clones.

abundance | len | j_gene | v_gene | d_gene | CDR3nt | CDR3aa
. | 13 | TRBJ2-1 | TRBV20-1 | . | TGCAGTACTAGGGTTGGAGGATACAATGAGCAGTTCTTC | CSTRVGGYNEQFF
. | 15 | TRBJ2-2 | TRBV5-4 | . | TGTGCCAACAGCCATTTTAGCGGAGGCACCGGGGAGCTGTTTTTT | CANSHFSGGTGELFF
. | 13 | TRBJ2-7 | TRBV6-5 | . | TGTGCCAGTAACCGGGATAGTGGCTACGAGCAGTACTTC | CASNRDSGYEQYF
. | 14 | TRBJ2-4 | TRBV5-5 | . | TGTACCAGCAGCCTAGAGGCCGGGACGAACATTCAGTACTTC | CTSSLEAGTNIQYF
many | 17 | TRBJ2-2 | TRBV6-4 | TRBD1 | TGTGCCAGCAGTGACTCCGGGACAGGGGGAGAGGCCGGGGAGCTGTTTTTT | CASSDSGTGGEAGELFF
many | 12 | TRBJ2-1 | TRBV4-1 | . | TGCGCCAGCAGCCAAGAGGGTAATGAGCAGTTCTTC | CASSQEGNEQFF
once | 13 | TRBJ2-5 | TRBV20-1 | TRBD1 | TGCAGTACTAGCCCCAGGGGGCTCGAGACCCAGTACTTC | CSTSPRGLETQYF
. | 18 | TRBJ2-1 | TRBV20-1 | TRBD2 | TGCAGTGCTAGAGTTCGACGGGAGGGCCCGAGCTCCTACAATGAGCAGTTCTTC | CSARVRREGPSSYNEQFF
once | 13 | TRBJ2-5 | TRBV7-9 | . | TGTGCCATCAGCTTAGGAGTTCAAGAGACCCAGTATTTC | CAISLGVQETQYF
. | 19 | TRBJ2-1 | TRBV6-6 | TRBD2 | TGTGCCAGCAGTTACCCTATCTTTGGGGGACTAGTTGGAAAGGTTGAGCAGTTCTTC | CASSYPIFGGLVGKVEQFF
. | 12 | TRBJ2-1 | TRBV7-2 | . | TGTGCCAGCAGCTTGAATCCATATGAGCAGTTCTTC | CASSLNPYEQFF
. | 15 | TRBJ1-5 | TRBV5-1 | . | TGCGCCAGCAGCTTGACAGGGTTGGGAAGTCAGGCCCAGCATTTT | CASSLTGLGSQAQHF
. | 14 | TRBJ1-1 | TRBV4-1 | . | TGTGCCAGCAGCCAAGTAGGCGTAAACAGTGAAGCTTTCTTT | CASSQVGVNSEAFF
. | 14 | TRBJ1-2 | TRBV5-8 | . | TGTGCCAGCAGCTCTTCCCATTCAGAGGGTGGCTACACCTTC | CASSSSHSEGGYTF
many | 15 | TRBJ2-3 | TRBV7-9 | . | TGTGCCAGCAGCTTAGGACACACGAGCACAGATACGCAGTATTTT | CASSLGHTSTDTQYF
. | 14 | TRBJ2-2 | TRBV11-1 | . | TGTGCCAGCAACTTAGGTTTACAGACCGGGGAGCTGTTTTTT | CASNLGLQTGELFF
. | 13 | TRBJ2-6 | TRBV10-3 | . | TGTGTCATCAGGGACTCTGGGGCCAACGTCCTGACTTTC | CVIRDSGANVLTF
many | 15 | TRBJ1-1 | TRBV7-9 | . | TGTGCCAGCAGCTCCCCCCGAGGAGAGAACACTGAAGCTTTCTTT | CASSSPRGENTEAFF
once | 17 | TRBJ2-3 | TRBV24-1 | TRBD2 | TGTACCACCAGTGATCCGCCAGTAGCGGGAGTGGAAGATACGCAGTATTTT | CTTSDPPVAGVEDTQYF
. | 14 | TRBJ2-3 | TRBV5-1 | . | TGCGTCAGCAGTCCGGAATCTAGCACAGATACGCAGTATTTT | CVSSPESSTDTQYF
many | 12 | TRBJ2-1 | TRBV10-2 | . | TGCGCCAGCAGTGAGCAAGCTAGTGAGCAGTTCTTC | CASSEQASEQFF
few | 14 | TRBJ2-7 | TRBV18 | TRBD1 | TGTGCCAGCTCACCAAACAGGGGCAACTACGAGCAGTACTTC | CASSPNRGNYEQYF
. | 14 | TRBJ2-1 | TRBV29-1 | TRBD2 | TGCAGCGTTGAAAGAACTAGCGTGGGGAATGACCAGTTCTTC | CSVERTSVGNDQFF
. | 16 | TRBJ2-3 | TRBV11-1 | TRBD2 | TGTGCCAGCAGCCACGGGACTAGCACGCAAACAGATACGCAGTATTTT | CASSHGTSTQTDTQYF
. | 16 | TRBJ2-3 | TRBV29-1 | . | TGCAGCATTGAACTCCGGGACACGGGAGTTGCAGATACGCAGTATTTT | CSIELRDTGVADTQYF
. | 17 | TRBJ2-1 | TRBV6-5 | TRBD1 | TGCGCCAGCAGTCCCCTTACTCCAGGACAGGACTACAATGAGCAGTTCTTC | CASSPLTPGQDYNEQFF
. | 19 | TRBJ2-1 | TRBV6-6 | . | TGTGCCAGCAGTCCGACAGGAGGGTTCCGGGTCTCATTCAACAATAAGCAGTTCTTC | CASSPTGGFRVSFNNKQFF
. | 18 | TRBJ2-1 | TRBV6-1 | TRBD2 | TGTGTCAGCAGTGGGGGACTAGCGGGAGGGAACTCCTACAATGAGCAGTTCTTC | CVSSGGLAGGNSYNEQFF
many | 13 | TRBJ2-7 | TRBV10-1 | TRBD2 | TGCGCCAGAACCGGGACTAGCTCCTACGAGCAGTACTTC | CARTGTSSYEQYF
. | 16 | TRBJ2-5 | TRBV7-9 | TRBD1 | TGTGCCAGCAGCCTAGGGGACAGGGGGCTGCAACAGACCCAGTACTTC | CASSLGDRGLQQTQYF
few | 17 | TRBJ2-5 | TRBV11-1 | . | TGTGCCAGCAGTTTAGTAAAAGGCGGACAGCACCACGGGACCCAGTACTTC | CASSLVKGGQHHGTQYF
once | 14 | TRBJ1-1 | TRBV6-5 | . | TGTGCCAGCAGTACCGATGGGGCGAACACTGAAGAATTCTTT | CASSTDGANTEEFF
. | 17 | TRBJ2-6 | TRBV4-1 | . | TGCGCCAGCGGACAATGTCCGGGAGCCACTGGGGCCAACGTCCTGACTTTC | CASGQCPGATGANVLTF
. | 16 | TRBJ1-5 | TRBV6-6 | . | TGTGCCAGCAATTACCGAGTAGAGCATAGCAATCAGCCCCAGCACTTT | CASNYRVEHSNQPQHF
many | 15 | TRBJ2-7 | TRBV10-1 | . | TGCGCCAGCAGTGAAGGGGGACCCCCTTTCTACGAGCAGTACTTC | CASSEGGPPFYEQYF
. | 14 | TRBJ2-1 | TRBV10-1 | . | TGCGCTAGCTGCGACAGAAGCCCCTACAATGAGCAGTTCTTC | CASCDRSPYNEQFF
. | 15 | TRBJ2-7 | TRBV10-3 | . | TGTGCCATCAATGAAGTCCGGAAGGCCCCCTACGAGCAGTACTTC | CAINEVRKAPYEQYF
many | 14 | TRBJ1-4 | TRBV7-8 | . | TGTGCCAGCAGCTTGTCCGGGATCTACGAAAAACTGTTTTTT | CASSLSGIYEKLFF
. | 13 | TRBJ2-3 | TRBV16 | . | TGTGCCAGCAGCCCATGGTCTGACAGTACGCAGTGTTTT | CASSPWSDSTQCF
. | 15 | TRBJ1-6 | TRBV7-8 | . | TGTGCCAGCAGCTTACTTGGGAATCGTAATTCACCACTCCACTTT | CASSLLGNRNSPLHF
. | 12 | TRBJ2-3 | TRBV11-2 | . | TGTGCCAGCGACTTAATGACAGACACGCAGTATTTT | CASDLMTDTQYF
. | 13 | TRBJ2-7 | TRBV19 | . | TGTGCCAGTAGTATAGCGACCAGCTACAAGCAGTACTTC | CASSIATSYKQYF
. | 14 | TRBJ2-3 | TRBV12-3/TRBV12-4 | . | TGCGCCAGCAAAAGGGTTCTGAGCACAGATACGCAGTATTTT | CASKRVLSTDTQYF
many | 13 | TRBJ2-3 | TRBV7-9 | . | TGTGCCAGCAGCTTAGGGGCCTCAGATACGCAGTATTTT | CASSLGASDTQYF
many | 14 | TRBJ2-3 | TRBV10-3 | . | TGTGCCATCGGCCAACGGGACTCAGGGGATACGCAGTATTTT | CAIGQRDSGDTQYF
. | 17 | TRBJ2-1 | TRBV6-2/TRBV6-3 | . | TGTGTCAGCAGCTACGGGGCGGGTGGACCCTCCTACAATGAGCAGTTCTTC | CVSSYGAGGPSYNEQFF
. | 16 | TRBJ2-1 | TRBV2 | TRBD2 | TGTGCCAGAAGTGACGACGGCGGGGGGGCTGGCAATGAGCAGTTCTTC | CARSDDGGGAGNEQFF
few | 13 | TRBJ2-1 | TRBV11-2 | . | TGTGCCAGCAGCTTAAGCGAGCTAGCGTTGCAGTTCTTC | CASSLSELALQFF
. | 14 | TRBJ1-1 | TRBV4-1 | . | TGCGCCAGCGGCCCTCAAGCGGGGGGAACTGAAGATTTCTTT | CASGPQAGGTEDFF
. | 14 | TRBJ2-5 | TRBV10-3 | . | TGTGCCATCAAGGGACAAGGACCCCGAGACACCCAGTACTTC | CAIKGQGPRDTQYF
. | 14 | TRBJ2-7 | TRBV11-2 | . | TGTGCCAGCAGCTTAACCGAAGGACCCTACGAGCGGTACTTC | CASSLTEGPYERYF
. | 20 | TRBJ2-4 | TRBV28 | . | TGTGCCAGCAGTTTCCCCATCGAGGGAGGAGAGCGATTAGCCAAAAACATTCAGTACTTC | CASSFPIEGGERLAKNIQYF
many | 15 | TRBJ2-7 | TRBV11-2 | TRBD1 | TGTGCCAGCAGCTTACGATGGACAGGGGAAAACGAGCAGTACTTC | CASSLRWTGENEQYF
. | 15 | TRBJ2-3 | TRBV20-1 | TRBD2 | TGCACCCTTTTGGGAACTAGCGGGGGCACAGATACGCAGTATTTT | CTLLGTSGGTDTQYF
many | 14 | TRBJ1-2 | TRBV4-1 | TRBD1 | TGCGCCAGCAGCTCGCCGGGACAGCTGAGGGGCTACACCTTC | CASSSPGQLRGYTF
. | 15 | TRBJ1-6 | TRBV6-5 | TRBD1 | TGTGTCAGCAGTTACACGACAGGGGAAGATTCACCCCTCCACTTT | CVSSYTTGEDSPLHF